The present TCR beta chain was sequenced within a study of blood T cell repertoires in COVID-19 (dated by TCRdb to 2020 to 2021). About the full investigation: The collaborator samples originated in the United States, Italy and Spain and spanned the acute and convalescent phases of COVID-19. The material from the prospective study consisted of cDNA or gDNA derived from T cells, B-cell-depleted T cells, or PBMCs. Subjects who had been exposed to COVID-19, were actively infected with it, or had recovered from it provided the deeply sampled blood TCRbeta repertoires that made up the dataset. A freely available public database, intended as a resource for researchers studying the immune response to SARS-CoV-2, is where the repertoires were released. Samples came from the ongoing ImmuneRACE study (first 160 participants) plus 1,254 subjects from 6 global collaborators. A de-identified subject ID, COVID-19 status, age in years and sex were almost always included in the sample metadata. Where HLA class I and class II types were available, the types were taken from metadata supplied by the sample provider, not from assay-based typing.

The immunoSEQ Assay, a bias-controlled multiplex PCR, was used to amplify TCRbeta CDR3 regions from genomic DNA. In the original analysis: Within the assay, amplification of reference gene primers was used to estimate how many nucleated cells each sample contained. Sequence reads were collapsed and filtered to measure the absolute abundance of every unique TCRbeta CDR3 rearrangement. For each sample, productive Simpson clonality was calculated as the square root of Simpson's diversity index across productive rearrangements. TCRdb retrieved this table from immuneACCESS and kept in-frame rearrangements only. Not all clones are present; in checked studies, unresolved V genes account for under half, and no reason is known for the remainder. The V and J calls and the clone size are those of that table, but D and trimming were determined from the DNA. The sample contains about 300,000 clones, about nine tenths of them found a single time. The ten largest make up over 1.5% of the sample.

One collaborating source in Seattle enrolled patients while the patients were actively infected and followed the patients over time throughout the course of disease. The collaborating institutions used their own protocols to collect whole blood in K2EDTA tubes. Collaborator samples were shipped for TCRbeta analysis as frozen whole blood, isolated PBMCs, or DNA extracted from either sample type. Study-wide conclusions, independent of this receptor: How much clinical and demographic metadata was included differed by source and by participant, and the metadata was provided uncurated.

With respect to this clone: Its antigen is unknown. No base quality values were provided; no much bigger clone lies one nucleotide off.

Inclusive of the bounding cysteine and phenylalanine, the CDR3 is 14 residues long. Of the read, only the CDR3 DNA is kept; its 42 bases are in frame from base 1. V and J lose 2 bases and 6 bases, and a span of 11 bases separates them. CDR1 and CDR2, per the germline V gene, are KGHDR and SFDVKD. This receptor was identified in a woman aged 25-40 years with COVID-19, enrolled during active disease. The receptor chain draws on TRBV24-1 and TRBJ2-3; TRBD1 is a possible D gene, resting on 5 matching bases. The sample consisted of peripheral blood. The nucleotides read TGTGCCACCAGTGATTCTCAGGGCCCTGATACGCAGTATTTT. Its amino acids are CATSDSQGPDTQYF.